This passage covers 19 T cell receptor beta chains from one sample sequenced in a study of cytomegalovirus exposure and HLA in healthy donors. Use of 60 Vbeta and 13 Jbeta primers characterized the PCR. Method: immunoSEQ multiplex PCR; TCRdb's copy keeps in-frame clones and lacks some. The sample lists about 270,000 clones; just over 70% were seen once. The source material was PBMCs. Source of these receptors: a female donor in good health and CMV-seronegative.

A few counts support this clone. V and J are TRBV13 and TRBJ1-5; D perhaps matches TRBD1 (6 bases). V lost 3 bases and J 2 bases, leaving 8 bases between the germline ends. The CDR3 is 14 residues long. Germline V lookup: CDR1 PRHDT, CDR2 FYEKMQ (reference sequence). The CDR3 coding sequence is TGTGCCAGCAGCTTGTCAGGGGGCAATCAGCCCCAGCATTTT. Translated, it gives CASSLSGGNQPQHF.

This clone was seen a few times. The chain links TRBV7-2 to TRBJ1-2; D is perhaps TRBD1 (6 bases). V shed 5 bases and J shed 0 bases, with 19 bases lying between them. Germline loops: CDR1 SGHTA, CDR2 FQGNSA. This CDR3 is built from 17 residues. CDR3 protein: CASSRGAVFLPNYGYTF. In DNA, the CDR3 is TGTGCCAGCAGCCGGGGGGCAGTTTTCTTGCCTAACTATGGCTACACCTTC.

This chain uses TRBV5-1 with TRBJ2-5; TRBD2 agrees at 7 bases. With the DNA end fitting TRBJ2-7 better, the J assignment may be wrong. Germline V gives CDR1 SGHRS, CDR2 YFSETQ. The CDR3 runs 15 residues. The CDR3 loop is CASSLAPSGTVEQYF. CDR3 DNA: TGCGCCAGCAGCTTGGCCCCCAGCGGGACGGTCGAGCAGTACTTC.

V usage is TRBV6-5 and J usage is TRBJ1-1; D possibly corresponds to TRBD1 (6 bases). CDR1 and CDR2 (germline): MNHEY, SVGAGI. Trimming shortened V by 7 bases and J by 1 base, and 10 bases separated the two germline ends. CDR3 length equals 13 residues. The CDR3, as DNA: TGTGCCAGCACCCAGGGGCCGAACACTGAAGCTTTCTTT. It specifies CASTQGPNTEAFF.

J is TRBJ2-6 and V is TRBV11-2; TRBD1 matches at 9 bases. Germline lookup yields CDR1 SGHAT and CDR2 FQNNGV. The trim removed 3 bases at V and 1 base at J, leaving 7 bases unmatched. The CDR3 has 18 amino acids. The CDR3, as DNA: TGTGCCAGCAGCTTTTTAGGACAGGGGAGATCTGGGGCCAACGTCCTGACTTTC. As protein: CASSFLGQGRSGANVLTF.

V is TRBV7-2 and J is TRBJ2-1, with 9 positions matching TRBD2. Unmatched junction bases numbered 11, after V lost 5 bases and J lost 6 bases. Looked up from germline, CDR1 is SGHTA and CDR2 is FQGNSA. The CDR3 is 16 amino acids. The CDR3 DNA reads TGTGCCAGCAGCCCCCTAAACGGCGGGAGGGCCAATGAGCAGTTCTTC. This encodes CASSPLNGGRANEQFF.

Notes on this clone: A junction boundary mismatches the germline segment, possibly from a read error. CDR3 nucleotides: TGTTCCAGCAGACGTGACATTAACGAGCAGTACTTC. Residues: CSSRRDINEQYF. V usage is TRBV7-9 and J usage is TRBJ2-5; D not resolved. Near its end, the DNA agrees better with TRBJ2-7, so the J call may be wrong. The germline gives CDR1 SEHNR, CDR2 FQNEAQ (reference sequence). CDR3 length: 12 residues.

This clone was recorded once. This chain joins TRBV4-1 and TRBJ2-3; 9 bases are a match to TRBD2. V gave up 2 bases and J gave up 1 base; unmatched junction bases: 1. Germline V gene data show CDR1 as MGHRA and CDR2 as YSYEKL. CDR3 size: 15 residues. In nucleotides, the CDR3 is TGCGCCAGCAGCCAACGACTAGCGGGCACAGATACGCAGTATTTT. Translating gives CASSQRLAGTDTQYF.

The chain links TRBV7-9 to TRBJ2-7; no definite D call. Germline loops: CDR1 SEHNR, CDR2 FQNEAQ (reference sequence). V was clipped by 0 bases and J by 4 bases, with 10 bases between them. CDR3 length: 14 residues. The CDR3 loop is CASSLAGPLYEQYF. The CDR3 coding sequence is TGTGCCAGCAGCTTAGCTGGGCCTCTTTACGAGCAGTACTTC.

V is TRBV7-7 and J is TRBJ2-1, with TRBD2 matching over 12 bases. Losses at the gene ends were 1 base for V and 2 bases for J; bases not matched to a gene: 0. The CDR3 has 16 amino acids. Germline CDR1 reads SSHAT; CDR2 reads FNYEAQ (reference sequence). CDR3 loop: CASSLGTSGTYNEQFF. Written as DNA, the CDR3 is TGTGCCAGCAGCTTAGGGACTAGCGGGACCTACAATGAGCAGTTCTTC. Full variable domain (rest looked up from reference TRBV7-7 and TRBJ2-1): GAGVSQSPRYKVTKRGQDVTLRCDPISSHATLYWYQQALGQGPEFLTYFNYEAQPDKSGLPSDRFSAERPEGSISTLTIQRTEQRDSAMYRCASSLGTSGTYNEQFFGPGTRLTVL.

The V call is TRBV7-9, the J call TRBJ1-5; TRBD1 aligns across 7 bases. V was pared by 1 base and J by 4 bases, with 4 bases of the junction left unmatched. CDR1 is SEHNR, CDR2 FQNEAQ, per germline (reference sequence). This CDR3 contains 15 residues. Here the CDR3 DNA reads TGTGCCAGCAGCTTAGTTGGGGACAGAAATCAGCCCCAGCATTTT. Translation: CASSLVGDRNQPQHF.

This chain connects TRBV5-1 to TRBJ2-1, with 9 positions matching TRBD2. V lost 2 bases, J lost 2 bases, and 5 bases stayed unmatched. Germline V CDR1 and CDR2: SGHRS, YFSETQ. This CDR3 has 16 residues. CDR3: CASSFTPSGAYNEQFF. The CDR3 DNA reads as TGCGCCAGCAGCTTTACACCTAGCGGGGCCTACAATGAGCAGTTCTTC.

As DNA, the CDR3 is TGTGCCAGCAGCTCCCGGTATGGCTACACCTTC. Its protein is CASSSRYGYTF. The chain is built from TRBV7-8 and TRBJ1-2; D is unclear. The CDR3 has 11 residues. V lost 4 bases and J lost 5, with 5 bases in between. Germline assignment: CDR1 SGHVS and CDR2 FQNEAQ.

The chain employs TRBV7-9 and TRBJ2-7; D is possibly TRBD1 (6 bases). This CDR3 comprises 15 residues. Germline assignment: CDR1 SEHNR and CDR2 FQNEAQ (reference sequence). V was clipped by 1 base and J by 0 bases, with 10 bases between them. The CDR3, as DNA: TGTGCCAGCAGCTTAGAGCAGGGGCTCTCCTACGAGCAGTACTTC. Its protein product is CASSLEQGLSYEQYF.

The rearrangement uses TRBV28 and TRBJ2-1; the D gene is possibly TRBD2 (5 bases). CDR1 is MDHEN, CDR2 SYDVKM, per germline. Trimming removed 8 bases at V and 5 bases at J, with 16 bases between. This CDR3 has 14 residues. The CDR3 DNA follows: TGTGCCAGCTTCAGCGGCGTAGGGAACAATGAGCAGTTCTTC. Protein sequence: CASFSGVGNNEQFF. The variable domain in full, with the rest retrieved from reference TRBV28 and TRBJ2-1, is DVKVTQSSRYLVKRTGEKVFLECVQDMDHENMFWYRQDPGLGLRLIYFSYDVKMKEKGDIPEGYSVSREKKERFSLILESASTNQTSMYLCASFSGVGNNEQFFGPGTRLTVL.

This chain uses TRBV10-2 with TRBJ1-1; 9 positions agree with TRBD1. The germline gives CDR1 WSHSY, CDR2 SAAADI. V was clipped by 8 bases and J by 5 bases; unmatched bases: 3. The CDR3 is made up of 12 amino acids. The CDR3 DNA reads as TGCGCCAGCCGGACAGGGGAGACTGAAGCTTTCTTT. Its protein is CASRTGETEAFF.

This clone showed up just once. The V gene is TRBV13, the J gene TRBJ2-3, with D possibly being TRBD2 (6 bases). Germline CDR1 reads PRHDT; CDR2 reads FYEKMQ (reference sequence). V lost 5 bases, J lost 4 bases, and 16 bases lay in between. The CDR3 loop spans 15 amino acids. This CDR3 is CASSGRTGGADTQYF. In DNA form, the CDR3 reads TGTGCCAGCAGCGGGAGGACTGGCGGAGCAGATACGCAGTATTTT.

The chain is built from TRBV11-3 and TRBJ1-1, with TRBD1 matching 7 bases. The CDR3 has 14 residues. The germline gives CDR1 SGHNT, CDR2 YENEEA. V shed 5 bases and J 1 base; nucleotides not matched to a gene: 4. In nucleotides, the CDR3 is TGTGCCAGCAGCACCCGACAGGGGAACACTGAAGCTTTCTTT. It specifies CASSTRQGNTEAFF.

This chain uses TRBV6-5 with TRBJ2-2, with D possibly TRBD2 on 5 matching bases. CDR1 is MNHEY and CDR2 is SVGAGI in the germline V gene. Trimming removed 8 bases at V and 6 bases at J, with 10 bases between. This CDR3 has 12 residues. CDR3 in amino acids: CASGVGAGELFF. As DNA, the CDR3 is TGTGCCAGCGGAGTCGGGGCCGGGGAGCTGTTTTTT.